Listed below are T cell receptor beta chains from one sample, sequenced in a study of T cells in Graves' hyperthyroidism and ophthalmopathy. TCRdb re-derived calls from the multiplex PCR reads in MiXCR, one entry per CDR3 protein. The sample shows 250,000 or so distinct CDR3 sequences, roughly 15% of them seen only once. The specimen sequenced was blood. Receptors originate from a woman under 30 with Graves' ophthalmopathy. CDR3s include the opening cysteine and the closing phenylalanine or tryptophan. A D gene is named only where the DNA matches it firmly. Clone size, where shown, is once, few, many, or a class for clones that have expanded.

j_call clone_size d_call v_call cdr3_nt cdr3_aa
TRBJ2-3 - TRBD2 TRBV28 TGTGCCAGCAGTTTGATTACTAGCGGGATGACAGATACGCAGTATTTT CASSLITSGMTDTQYF
TRBJ2-7 many TRBD2 TRBV7-9 TGTGCCAGCAGCTTGACTAAATTAGCGGGAGGGCCTTGGACCTACGAGCAGTACTTC CASSLTKLAGGPWTYEQYF
TRBJ2-7 - TRBD1 TRBV12-3/TRBV12-4 TGTGCCAGCACCAAAGACAGGGTGGGCGAGCAGTACTTC CASTKDRVGEQYF
TRBJ2-7 many - TRBV7-2 TGTGCCAGCAGCTTAGTAGGGCCGCCGGGAGAGCAGTACTTC CASSLVGPPGEQYF
TRBJ2-2 many TRBD1 TRBV5-5 TGTGCCAGCAGCATTGCCGGACAGGACGGCAGAACCGGGGAGCTGTTTTTT CASSIAGQDGRTGELFF
TRBJ1-3 - - TRBV12-3/TRBV12-4 TGTGCCAGCAGCCCCAATGGAAACACCATATATTTT CASSPNGNTIYF
TRBJ1-4 many TRBD1 TRBV12-3/TRBV12-4 TGTGCCAGCAGTTTACATGGTTCGGGACAGCTTGGTGAAAAACTGTTTTTT CASSLHGSGQLGEKLFF
TRBJ2-5 many TRBD2 TRBV4-2 TGTGCCAGCAGCCACGAACTAGCGGGGGTCCTAGAGACCCAGTACTTC CASSHELAGVLETQYF
TRBJ2-5 many - TRBV3-1 TGTGCCAGCAGGGGGATTTTTCTAGGGAGATTGGAGACCCAGTACTTC CASRGIFLGRLETQYF
TRBJ2-3 many TRBD1 TRBV5-1 TGCGCCAGCAGCCCCGGGACAGGGGATAATTCAGATACGCAGTATTTT CASSPGTGDNSDTQYF
TRBJ2-1 few - TRBV4-3 TGCGCCAGCAGCCAAGATCAAAGGACAGCTACAAATGAGCAGTTCTTC CASSQDQRTATNEQFF
TRBJ2-7 many TRBD2 TRBV5-6 TGTGCCAGCAGCTTGGTAGGGACTAGTTTGTCCGAGCAGTACTTC CASSLVGTSLSEQYF
TRBJ1-1 - TRBD1 TRBV6-4 TGTGCCAGCAGTGCTGGCAGGGGGCTGAACACTGAAGCTTTCTTT CASSAGRGLNTEAFF
TRBJ2-3 many TRBD2 TRBV29-1 TGCAGTGGATTAGCGGGAGGACTTCAGGATACGCAGTATTTT CSGLAGGLQDTQYF
TRBJ1-1 many - TRBV4-1 TGCGCCAGCAGCCAAGGGGGCCTGGTAACTGAAGCTTTCTTT CASSQGGLVTEAFF
TRBJ2-3 once TRBD1 TRBV7-3 TGTGCCAGCAGCTGGGGACAGGCTTCACCTAGCATAGATACGCAGTATTTT CASSWGQASPSIDTQYF
TRBJ1-2 many - TRBV12-3/TRBV12-4 TGTGCCAGCAGTCCCCGACCCCGCTCGCGGGGGTTTTATGGCTACACCTTC CASSPRPRSRGFYGYTF
TRBJ2-2 many - TRBV28 TGTGCCAGCAGTTTAGACTCAGTCACCGGGGAGCTGTTTTTT CASSLDSVTGELFF
TRBJ1-2 many TRBD1 TRBV12-3/TRBV12-4 TGTGCCAGCAGAGTGGGACAGGGGCAGCATGGCTACACCTTC CASRVGQGQHGYTF
TRBJ1-2 many TRBD1 TRBV5-1 TGCGCCAGCAGCCCCGGGACAGCCTCAAGGGGTTCGGGCTACACCTTC CASSPGTASRGSGYTF
TRBJ2-4 many - TRBV27 TGTGCCAGCACCAGCATACTAGCCAAAAACATTCAGTACTTC CASTSILAKNIQYF
TRBJ1-6 - TRBD1 TRBV9 TGTGCCAGCAGCGAGTCCGGGACAGGGTTCAATTCACCCCTCCACTTT CASSESGTGFNSPLHF
TRBJ2-7 - TRBD2 TRBV20-1 TGCAGTGCCTGGACTAGCGGGAGAGTTAGATCCTACGAGCAGTGCTTC CSAWTSGRVRSYEQCF
TRBJ2-1 many TRBD2 TRBV24-1 TGTGCCACCAGTGATTTGCCGGCCCCCAGCGGGAGTTATAATGAGCAGTTCTTC CATSDLPAPSGSYNEQFF
TRBJ1-6 many - TRBV5-1 TGCGCCAGCAGCAGAGGGGGGGATGATTCACCCCTCCACTTT CASSRGGDDSPLHF
TRBJ1-1 - - TRBV18 TGTGCCAGCTCACCAAGGGGTTTCGGCCAATACACTGAAGCTTTCTTT CASSPRGFGQYTEAFF
TRBJ2-3 many TRBD2 TRBV27 TGTGCCAGCAGTTTAGTGCGACTAGCGGGACATGATACGCAGTATTTT CASSLVRLAGHDTQYF
TRBJ1-2 many - TRBV15 TGTGCCACCAGCGCCCAGGGCTATGGCTACACCTTC CATSAQGYGYTF
TRBJ2-7 many TRBD2 TRBV7-9 TGTGCCAGCAGCCTAGACGGGACTAGTCGCGAGCAGTACTTC CASSLDGTSREQYF